What follows describes a single T cell receptor beta chain. What it binds is unknown. The CDR3 runs 14 residues. V lost 6 bases and J lost 5, with 17 bases in between. CDR1 is SEHNR, CDR2 FQNEAQ, per germline (reference sequence). The sample is drawn from a study of blood T cells in healthy people across ages. The authors ran a second PCR of roughly 6 to 12 cycles using a sample-barcoded 5' primer and a J-beta primer mix. Each CDR3 protein is one row after TCRdb ran MiXCR on the 5' RACE reads. The repertoire holds about 830,000 distinct CDR3 sequences, with around 68% as singletons. Study results and caveats: More naive CD4+ cells and higher diversity were found in long-lived than in aged donors.

Sequencing input: blood. The rearrangement uses TRBV7-9 and TRBJ2-7, with D perhaps matching TRBD1 (5 bases). The TCR comes from a man aged 30 to 39 in good health. In nucleotides, the CDR3 is TGTGCCAGCAGTCCCCCCAATGTCAGGGACGAGCAGTACTTC. Amino acid sequence: CASSPPNVRDEQYF.